This paragraph covers one T cell receptor (beta chain) sequence. TCRdb itself ran the reads through MiXCR, one entry per CDR3 protein. The sample shows 500,000 to 600,000 distinct CDR3 sequences, 16% of them seen only once. These data are taken from a study of T cell repertoires in cytomegalovirus infection. The CDR3 runs to 16 residues. V lost 1 base, J lost 3 bases, and 8 bases stayed unmatched. CDR1 LNHNV and CDR2 YYDKDF come from the germline V gene (reference sequence). The chain combines TRBV15 with TRBJ2-7; 8 positions agree with TRBD1. This clonotype was sampled from a human donor in good health (CMV status not recorded). Some clones in this sample may be carry-over from other donors' samples. Sequencing used CD8+ T cells from PBMCs. The CDR3 nucleotides are TGTGCCACCAGCAGAGTCCCGGGACAGGCGAACTACGAGCAGTACTTC. Translated, it gives CATSRVPGQANYEQYF.